This T cell receptor beta chain was documented in a study of shared clonotypes between healthy human individuals. Findings and caveats of the study: Blood was the only sampled material, and tissue repertoires likely differ.

Original analysis: Junction-only sequences without quality scores came from ImmunoSEQ, so filtering differed. Sequencing used immunoSEQ multiplex PCR; TCRdb keeps in-frame clones, though not all of them. V, J and clone size derive from that table, while D and trimming were established from the DNA sequence. Counted here are roughly 510,000 clones, roughly 79% occurring once; the ten biggest clones make up around an eighth. The V gene lost 0 bases and the J gene lost 0 bases, with 6 bases spanning the gap. The germline V gene encodes CDR1 SGHRS and CDR2 YFSETQ. The CDR3 runs to 15 residues. A note on this clone: Its antigen remains unidentified. Other DNA sequences from this sample encode an identical CDR3 as well.

The receptor was derived from a woman aged 40-49 years in good health. Some clones in this sample may be carry-over from other donors' samples. Sample: PBMCs. V and J are TRBV5-1 and TRBJ2-2; D possibly corresponds to TRBD2 (5 bases). The CDR3 protein is CASSLAGSNTGELFF. CDR3 bases: TGCGCCAGCAGCTTGGCGGGATCGAACACCGGGGAGCTGTTTTTT.